The clone carrying this T cell receptor (beta chain) was detected only once. The sample belongs to a study of shared T cell receptors in the human thymus. Sequencing used immunoSEQ multiplex PCR; TCRdb keeps in-frame clones, though not all of them. The top ten clones hold about 0.0094% of a sample with hundreds of thousands of clones, 80% to 90% of them seen once. CDR3 size: 16 residues. Germline V gene lookup returns CDR1 MNHEY and CDR2 SVGAGI. V shed 1 base and J 5 bases; nucleotides not matched to a gene: 9. This same sample was also taken into another study, of human thymus T cells. That study adds: The thymus tissue came from resections taken during corrective heart surgery. Across thymic and blood repertoires, the usage of V and J genes appeared to be biased.

This clonotype was sampled from a boy in the first two years of life with a congenital heart defect. Sequenced: thymocytes. The chain combines TRBV6-5 with TRBJ2-7; TRBD1 matches at 9 bases. CDR3 protein: CASSYFRDRVVDEQYF. The CDR3 DNA reads as TGTGCCAGCAGTTACTTCCGGGACAGGGTTGTCGACGAGCAGTACTTC.